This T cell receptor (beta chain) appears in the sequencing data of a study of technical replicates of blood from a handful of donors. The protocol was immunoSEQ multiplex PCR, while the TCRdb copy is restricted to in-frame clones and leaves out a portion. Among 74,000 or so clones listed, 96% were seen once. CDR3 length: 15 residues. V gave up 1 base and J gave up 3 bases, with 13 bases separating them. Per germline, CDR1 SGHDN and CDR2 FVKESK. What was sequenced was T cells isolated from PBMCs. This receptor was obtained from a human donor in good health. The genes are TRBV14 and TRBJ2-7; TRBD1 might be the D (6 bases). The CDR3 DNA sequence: TGTGCCAGCAGCCAAGTCGAGGACAGATTCTACGAGCAGTACTTC. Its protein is CASSQVEDRFYEQYF.